This entry concerns a single T cell receptor (beta chain). This sample stems from a study of blood T cell repertoires in COVID-19. Overall study context: Nucleic acid was either cDNA or gDNA, and it came from T cells, B-cell-depleted T cells, or PBMCs.

Generated by immunoSEQ multiplex PCR, the TCRdb table keeps only in-frame clones and is missing some. The sample holds more than 95,000 clones; roughly four fifths are singletons and the top ten take about 5%. The CDR3 is 17 amino acids. J lost 1 base, V lost 5 bases, and 7 bases had no gene match. Germline values: CDR1 ENHRY, CDR2 SYGVKD. The clonotype was recovered from a man in his sixties with acute or convalescent COVID-19. Sequencing was performed on peripheral blood. The chain uses TRBV10-3 and TRBJ1-6; 8 bases match TRBD1. Here the CDR3 reads CAISSPDRESYNSPLHF. The CDR3 DNA is TGTGCCATCAGTAGCCCGGACAGGGAGTCCTATAATTCACCCCTCCACTTT.